This T cell receptor beta chain was sequenced in a study of beta chain features in type 1 diabetes. Study outcomes and limitations: Within the patient group, naive, central memory and Treg TCRB repertoires appeared more similar to each other than within healthy donors. Among all four CD4+ subsets, Type 1 diabetes patients had TCRB CDR3s that were moderately but significantly shorter. A definitive answer on HLA type influencing TCRB rearrangement was not reached here.

Expressed TCRB transcripts were sequenced after all isolated RNA was converted to cDNA. Data came from immunoSEQ multiplex PCR; TCRdb stores just in-frame clones and leaves some out. The sample lists almost 350,000 clones; around 8.5% were seen once. This clone was seen ten or more times. Its antigen is currently unknown. Averaging roughly 120 mL, one heparinised blood draw was given by each donor. Isolation of CD4+ naive, central memory, regulatory and stem cell-like memory cells was achieved by sorting via CD45RO/CCR7/CD25/CD127/CD95/CD27. Trimming pared 3 bases from V and 9 bases from J, leaving 13 bases between. CDR1 SGHDT and CDR2 YYEEEE come from the germline V gene. This CDR3 has 13 amino acids.

This TCR came from a man younger than 40 with type 1 diabetes. The V gene is TRBV5-6, the J gene TRBJ2-4; unclear D gene. Sequenced: central memory CD4+ T cells from blood. As DNA, the CDR3 is TGTGCCAGCAGCTCTCAAACTCTGGGCATTCAGTACTTC. It is translated as CASSSQTLGIQYF.